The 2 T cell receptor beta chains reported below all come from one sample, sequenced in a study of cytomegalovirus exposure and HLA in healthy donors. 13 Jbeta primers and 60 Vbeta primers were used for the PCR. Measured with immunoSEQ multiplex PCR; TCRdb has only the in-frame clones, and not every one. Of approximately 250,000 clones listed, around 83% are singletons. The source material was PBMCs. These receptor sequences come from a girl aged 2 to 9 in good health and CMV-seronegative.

DNA of the CDR3: TGTGCCACCACGGCTCGGGGACAGGGGAATCAGCCCCAGCATTTT. Its protein is CATTARGQGNQPQHF. This chain uses TRBV19 with TRBJ1-5; 10 nucleotides agree with TRBD1. This CDR3 is 15 amino acids long. The V gene end was trimmed by 10 bases and the J gene end by 4 bases; junction bases not matched to a gene: 10. Germline values: CDR1 LNHDA, CDR2 SQIVND (reference sequence).

This chain's CDR3 is CASSLGRHGGAGDTQYF. The CDR3 bases are TGTGCCAGCAGCCTTGGACGGCACGGGGGGGCCGGAGATACGCAGTATTTT. The chain uses TRBV4-2 and TRBJ2-3; TRBD2 matches 8 bases. Trimming cost V 4 bases and J 5 bases; bases outside gene matches: 14. Germline loops: CDR1 LGHNA, CDR2 YNFKEQ. The CDR3 is 17 amino acids.